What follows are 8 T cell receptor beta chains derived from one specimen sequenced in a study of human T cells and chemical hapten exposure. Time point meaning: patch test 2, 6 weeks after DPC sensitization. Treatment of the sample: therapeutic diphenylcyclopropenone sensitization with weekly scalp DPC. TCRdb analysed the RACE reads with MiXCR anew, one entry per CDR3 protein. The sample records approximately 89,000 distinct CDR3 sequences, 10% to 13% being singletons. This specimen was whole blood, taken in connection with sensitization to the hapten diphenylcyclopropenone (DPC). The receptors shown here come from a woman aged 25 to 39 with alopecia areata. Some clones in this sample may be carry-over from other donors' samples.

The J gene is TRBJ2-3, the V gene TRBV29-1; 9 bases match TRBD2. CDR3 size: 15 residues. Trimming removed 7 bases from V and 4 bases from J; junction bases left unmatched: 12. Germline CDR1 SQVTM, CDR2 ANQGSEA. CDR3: CSASPGTSPPDTQYF. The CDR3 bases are TGCAGCGCCAGCCCCGGGACTAGCCCACCAGATACGCAGTATTTT.

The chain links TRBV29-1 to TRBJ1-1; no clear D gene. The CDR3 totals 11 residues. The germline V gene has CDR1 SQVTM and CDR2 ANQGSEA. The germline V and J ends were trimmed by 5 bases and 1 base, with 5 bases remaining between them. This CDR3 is CSVFRNTEAFF. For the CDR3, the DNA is TGCAGCGTTTTCAGGAACACTGAAGCTTTCTTT.

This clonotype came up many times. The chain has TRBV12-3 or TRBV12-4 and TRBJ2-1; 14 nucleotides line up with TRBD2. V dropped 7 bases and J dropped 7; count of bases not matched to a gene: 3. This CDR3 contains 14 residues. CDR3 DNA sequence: TGTGCCAGCACCAGGACTAGCGGGAGGAATGAGCAGTTCTTC. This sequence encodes CASTRTSGRNEQFF.

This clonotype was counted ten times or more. The CDR3 coding sequence is TGCGCCAGGACCGGACAGGGGAGTACTGAAGCTTTCTTT. This encodes CARTGQGSTEAFF. The rearrangement links TRBV10-1 to TRBJ1-1; 9 bases fit TRBD1. The length of the CDR3 is 13 residues. Germline CDR1 reads WNHNN; CDR2 reads SYGVQD (reference sequence). Trimming cost V 9 bases and J 5 bases; bases outside gene matches: 7.

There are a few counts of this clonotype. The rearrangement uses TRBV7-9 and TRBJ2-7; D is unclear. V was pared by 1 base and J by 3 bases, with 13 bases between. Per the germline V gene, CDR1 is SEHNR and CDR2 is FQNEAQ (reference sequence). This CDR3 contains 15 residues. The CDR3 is CASSLDGNSNYEQYF. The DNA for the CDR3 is TGTGCCAGCAGCTTAGACGGCAACTCGAACTACGAGCAGTACTTC.

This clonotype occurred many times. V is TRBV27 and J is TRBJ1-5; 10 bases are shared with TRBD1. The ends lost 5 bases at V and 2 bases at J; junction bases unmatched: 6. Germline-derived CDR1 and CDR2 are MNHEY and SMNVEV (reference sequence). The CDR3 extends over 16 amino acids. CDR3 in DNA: TGTGCCAGCAGTCCCAGACAGGGGGCTGGCAATCAGCCCCAGCATTTT. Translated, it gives CASSPRQGAGNQPQHF.

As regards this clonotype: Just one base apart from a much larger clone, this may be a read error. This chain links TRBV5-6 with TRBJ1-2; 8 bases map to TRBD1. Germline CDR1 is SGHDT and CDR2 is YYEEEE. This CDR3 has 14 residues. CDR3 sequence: CVSSRGQGEEGYTF. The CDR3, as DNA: TGTGTCAGCAGCAGAGGACAGGGTGAGGAAGGCTACACCTTC. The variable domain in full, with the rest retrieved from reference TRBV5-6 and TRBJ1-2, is DAGVTQSPTHLIKTRGQQVTLRCSPKSGHDTVSWYQQALGQGPQFIFQYYEEEERQRGNFPDRFSGHQFPNYSSELNVNALLLGDSALYLCVSSRGQGEEGYTFGSGTRLTVV.

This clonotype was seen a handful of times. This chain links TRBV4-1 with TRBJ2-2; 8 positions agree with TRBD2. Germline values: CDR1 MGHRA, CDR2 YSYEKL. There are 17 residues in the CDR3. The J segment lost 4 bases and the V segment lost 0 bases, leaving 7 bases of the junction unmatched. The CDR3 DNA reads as TGCGCCAGCAGCCAAGACCCCGGGAGGGCCGGCACCGGGGAGCTGTTTTTT. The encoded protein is CASSQDPGRAGTGELFF.